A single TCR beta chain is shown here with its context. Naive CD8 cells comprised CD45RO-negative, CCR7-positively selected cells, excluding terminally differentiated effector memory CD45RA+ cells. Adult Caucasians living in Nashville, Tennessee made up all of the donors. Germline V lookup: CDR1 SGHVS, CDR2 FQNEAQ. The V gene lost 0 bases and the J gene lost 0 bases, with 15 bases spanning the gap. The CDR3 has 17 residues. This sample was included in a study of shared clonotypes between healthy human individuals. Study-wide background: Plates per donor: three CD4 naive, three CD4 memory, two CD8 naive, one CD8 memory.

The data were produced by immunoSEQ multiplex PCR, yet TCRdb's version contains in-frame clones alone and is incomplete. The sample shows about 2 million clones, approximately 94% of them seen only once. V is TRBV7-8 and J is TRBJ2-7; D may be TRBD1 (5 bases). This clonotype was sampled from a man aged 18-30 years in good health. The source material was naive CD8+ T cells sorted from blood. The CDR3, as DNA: TGTGCCAGCAGCTTAGCCACCGAAGGGGAAAGCTCCTACGAGCAGTACTTC. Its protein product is CASSLATEGESSYEQYF.